This T cell receptor beta chain was sequenced in a study of blood T cells in healthy people across ages. Study-level points and caveats: Changes in expanded clonotypes were possibly confounded, as the CMV status of donors was unknown.

Together with a sample-barcoded 5' primer, a J-beta primer mix was included in a second PCR lasting about 6 to 11 cycles. Per sample, CDR3-containing paired-end reads numbered at least 2.5 million. TCRdb used MiXCR to reprocess the 5' RACE reads, holding one entry per CDR3 protein. The data hold approximately 900,000 distinct CDR3 sequences, with under 50% observed a single time. This CDR3 comprises 17 residues. Trimming pared 4 bases from V and 6 bases from J, leaving 23 bases between. Germline CDR1 reads SGDLS; CDR2 reads YYNGEE. Turning to this clonotype: What it binds is unknown.

In each sample, at least 6.5 million PBMCs were isolated. Total RNA was isolated from each sample in quantities of at least 5.5 micrograms. This TCR came from a man aged 25-40 years in good health. Sequenced material: blood. The chain employs TRBV9 and TRBJ2-1; maybe TRBD2 (6 bases). The CDR3 bases are TGTGCCAGCAGCAAGGGACGGGCTAGCTCGGAGGGCAATGAGCAGTTCTTC. Amino acids: CASSKGRASSEGNEQFF.